Listed below are T cell receptor beta chains from one sample, sequenced in a study of blood T cell repertoires in COVID-19. Method: immunoSEQ multiplex PCR; TCRdb's copy keeps in-frame clones and lacks some. This sample has roughly 67,000 clones, with roughly 86% found just once. Material: peripheral blood. All receptors derive from a man aged 45-60 years with acute or convalescent COVID-19. Each CDR3 is given with its conserved first and last residue. A D gene is named only where the DNA matches it firmly. Some rows mark clone size as missing; the rest say once, few, many or name a class of expanded clone.

CDR3 DNA	CDR3 protein	J gene	D gene	clone size	V gene
TGTGCCAGCAGCCAACGAAGCGGGGGGGGGCACGAGCAGTACTTC	CASSQRSGGGHEQYF	TRBJ2-7	TRBD2	-	TRBV4-2
TGTGCCAGCAGCCAAGACTTGGAGGGTAAAGCTTTCTTT	CASSQDLEGKAFF	TRBJ1-1	-	-	TRBV3-1/TRBV3-2
TGTGCCAGCAGAATAGGGGGTGGCCCAGGCGGCACCTTC	CASRIGGGPGGTF	TRBJ1-2	-	few	TRBV28
TGTGCCAGCAGCTTAATTAGGAGAGCCTCTGGAAACACCATATATTTT	CASSLIRRASGNTIYF	TRBJ1-3	-	-	TRBV7-2
TGCAGTGCTAGTCCTCCAGGGGTGGAAGGCTACACCTTC	CSASPPGVEGYTF	TRBJ1-2	-	-	TRBV20-1
TGTGCCAGCAGTGAAAGGGCTTGGAGGGACTCACCCCTCCACTTT	CASSERAWRDSPLHF	TRBJ1-6	-	-	TRBV6-1
TGTGCCAGCAGTTTATCTTCCGGGGGGCCAACCCACAATGAGCAGTTCTTC	CASSLSSGGPTHNEQFF	TRBJ2-1	-	-	TRBV27
TGTGCCAGCTCACCAGCCAGGTCTCAGGGCTACACCTTC	CASSPARSQGYTF	TRBJ1-2	-	-	TRBV18
TGTGCCAGCAGGAACCCGAAGGGGCCCCCGGATACGCAGTATTTT	CASRNPKGPPDTQYF	TRBJ2-3	-	-	TRBV6-5
TGTGCCAGCAGCTTTGGCAGGGAAGGCGTTTATGAGCAGTTCTTC	CASSFGREGVYEQFF	TRBJ2-1	-	-	TRBV5-4
TGTGCCAGCAGCTGGGGGAGGGGGTATGGCTACACCTTC	CASSWGRGYGYTF	TRBJ1-2	-	-	TRBV7-2
TGTGCCAGTAGCCCGAGGGACAGGGCAAGGTACGGCTACACCTTC	CASSPRDRARYGYTF	TRBJ1-2	TRBD1	-	TRBV19
TGTGCCAGCACCAGACAGGGGGTCTACGAGCAGTACTTC	CASTRQGVYEQYF	TRBJ2-7	TRBD1	few	TRBV11-2
TGTGCCAGCAGGGACAGGGGGTTCGGGGCCACAGATACGCAGTATTTT	CASRDRGFGATDTQYF	TRBJ2-3	TRBD1	-	TRBV27
TGCAGTGCTAGTGACCAGAATCAGCCCCAGCATTTT	CSASDQNQPQHF	TRBJ1-5	-	-	TRBV20-1
TGTGCCAGCAGCGTATCCGGTAACACTGAAGCTTTCTTT	CASSVSGNTEAFF	TRBJ1-1	-	-	TRBV9
TGTGCCAGTAGTCTCGGACTAGCGGCCTGGGATGAGCAGTTCTTC	CASSLGLAAWDEQFF	TRBJ2-1	TRBD2	-	TRBV19
TGTGCCAGCAGCTTACTGGGGGGAATCTACAATGAGCAGTTCTTC	CASSLLGGIYNEQFF	TRBJ2-1	-	-	TRBV7-2
TGTGCCAGCAGCTTAGGGGGGCCTACTGAGCAGTACTTC	CASSLGGPTEQYF	TRBJ2-7	-	-	TRBV7-9
TGTGCCAGCAGCCCGGGACAGGCAAAAACCGGGGAGCTGTTTTTT	CASSPGQAKTGELFF	TRBJ2-2	TRBD1	-	TRBV4-2
TGCGCCAGCGGGGACAGTCCCATATTGGAGACCCAGTACTTC	CASGDSPILETQYF	TRBJ2-5	TRBD1	-	TRBV5-1
TGTGCCAGCAGCCCCTCCTTTTTCAATGAGCAGTTCTTC	CASSPSFFNEQFF	TRBJ2-1	-	-	TRBV28
TGTGCCAGCAGTGAAATTGGCGCTCCAGGGTCAGATACGCAGTATTTT	CASSEIGAPGSDTQYF	TRBJ2-3	-	-	TRBV2
TGTGCCAGCTGTATGGACAGGGGGCGTACCGGGGAGCTGTTTTTT	CASCMDRGRTGELFF	TRBJ2-2	TRBD1	once	TRBV5-4
TGTGCCAGCAGTAGGGGCGGACAGGGAGGCACTGAAGCTTTCTTT	CASSRGGQGGTEAFF	TRBJ1-1	TRBD1	-	TRBV28
TGTGCCAGTAGTCCCGCCAAAGTGCTGGGGCAGCATGGCTACACCTTC	CASSPAKVLGQHGYTF	TRBJ1-2	-	-	TRBV19
TGTGCCAGCAGCCCCCCCGACCGGGGGGGGGTCGACGAGCAGTACTTC	CASSPPDRGGVDEQYF	TRBJ2-7	TRBD2	-	TRBV7-9
TGTGCCAGCAGCTTAGGAGGGGACACCTCGAACACTGAAGCTTTCTTT	CASSLGGDTSNTEAFF	TRBJ1-1	-	-	TRBV11-3
TGTGCCAGCAGTGAAGTTGGAGGGCGCTATAGCAATCAGCCCCAGCATTTT	CASSEVGGRYSNQPQHF	TRBJ1-5	-	-	TRBV6-1
TGCGCCAGCAGCTTGGCGCCGACAGGGGGCTATGGCTACACCTTC	CASSLAPTGGYGYTF	TRBJ1-2	TRBD1	-	TRBV5-1
TGTGCCAGCAGCTCCTCAGCGGGAGGAGCGAAGACCCAGTACTTC	CASSSSAGGAKTQYF	TRBJ2-5	TRBD2	-	TRBV11-2